A single sample gave rise to the 26 T cell receptor beta chains below, sequenced in a study of cytomegalovirus exposure and HLA in healthy donors. The PCR used 60 Vbeta and 13 Jbeta primers. The repertoire was sequenced with immunoSEQ multiplex PCR; TCRdb's copy has only in-frame clones and lacks some. The sample gives fewer than 150,000 clones, 60% to 80% of which show up once; approximately 1.2% is in the top ten. Sequencing was done on a sample of PBMCs. These receptors were obtained from a man in his fifties or sixties in good health and CMV-seronegative.

This sequence joins TRBV7-2 and TRBJ1-2; TRBD1 might be the D (5 bases). The CDR3 is 15 amino acids. CDR1 and CDR2 from the germline V gene are SGHTA and FQGNSA. V gave up 0 bases and J gave up 6 bases, with 14 bases separating them. CDR3 region: CASSLAGRGRNGYTF. As DNA, the CDR3 is TGTGCCAGCAGCTTAGCCGGCCGGGGGAGAAATGGCTACACCTTC.

The chain recombines TRBV7-9 with TRBJ2-5, with 8 bases identical to TRBD1. Per the germline V gene, CDR1 is SEHNR and CDR2 is FQNEAQ (reference sequence). CDR3 size: 15 residues. Trimming took 1 base from V and 5 from J; bases not matched to a gene: 6. The CDR3 DNA is TGTGCCAGCAGCTTAGAGCCGGGACAGGCTGAGACCCAGTACTTC. This sequence encodes CASSLEPGQAETQYF. Complete variable domain (other parts from reference TRBV7-9 and TRBJ2-5): DTGVSQNPRHKITKRGQNVTFRCDPISEHNRLYWYRQTLGQGPEFLTYFQNEAQLEKSRLLSDRFSAERPKGSFSTLEIQRTEQGDSAMYLCASSLEPGQAETQYFGPGTRLLVL.

The V and J genes are TRBV29-1 and TRBJ1-4; 11 bases map to TRBD1. V lost 7 bases and J lost 7; bases outside the gene matches: 5. Germline V lookup: CDR1 SQVTM, CDR2 ANQGSEA. The CDR3 runs 13 residues. The CDR3 DNA follows: TGCAGCGGGGGGGGACAGGGGGGTGAAAAACTGTTTTTT. Its protein is CSGGGQGGEKLFF.

V usage is TRBV7-2 and J usage is TRBJ2-5; 7 bases are a match to TRBD2. The CDR3 covers 16 residues. With 5 bases clipped from V and 4 bases from J, the junction kept 13 bases outside the gene matches. Looked up from germline, CDR1 is SGHTA and CDR2 is FQGNSA. CDR3 coding DNA: TGTGCCAGCAGCATCCAACCGGGACTATCCGGAGAGACCCAGTACTTC. This sequence encodes CASSIQPGLSGETQYF.

The chain has TRBV29-1 and TRBJ1-3; 8 bases map to TRBD1. With V trimmed by 6 bases and J by 3 bases, 4 bases remained unmatched. The germline V gene has CDR1 SQVTM and CDR2 ANQGSEA. CDR3 size: 13 residues. In nucleotides, the CDR3 is TGCAGCGTCGGGACAGGCGGTGGAAACACCATATATTTT. This gives the protein CSVGTGGGNTIYF.

The chain combines TRBV7-9 with TRBJ2-3, with 8 bases aligning to TRBD2. Per germline, CDR1 SEHNR and CDR2 FQNEAQ (reference sequence). Trimming removed 11 bases from V and 2 bases from J; junction bases left unmatched: 6. CDR3 size: 13 residues. The CDR3 DNA follows: TGTGCCCGTAGCGGGGCCACCACAGATACGCAGTATTTT. Amino acid sequence: CARSGATTDTQYF.

The chain couples TRBV5-4 to TRBJ2-2; weak D call: TRBD2 (7 bases). Germline V lookup: CDR1 SGHNT, CDR2 YYREEE (reference sequence). The V gene lost 0 bases and the J gene lost 3 bases, with 9 bases spanning the gap. The CDR3 totals 15 residues. The CDR3 loop is CASSLEGGDTGELFF. CDR3 in DNA: TGTGCCAGCAGCTTGGAGGGGGGGGACACCGGGGAGCTGTTTTTT.

This sequence joins TRBV11-2 and TRBJ2-2, with 13 bases fitting TRBD2. CDR1 and CDR2 (germline): SGHAT, FQNNGV. Trimming took 6 bases from V and 7 from J; bases not matched to a gene: 5. The CDR3 runs to 15 residues. CDR3 coding DNA: TGTGCCAGCAGTTTACTAGCGGGAGGGGTCGGGGAGCTGTTTTTT. It encodes CASSLLAGGVGELFF. The full variable domain, in which reference TRBV11-2 and TRBJ2-2 provide the parts outside the CDR3, is EAGVAQSPRYKIIEKRQSVAFWCNPISGHATLYWYQQILGQGPKLLIQFQNNGVVDDSQLPKDRFSAERLKGVDSTLKIQPAKLEDSAVYLCASSLLAGGVGELFFGEGSRLTVL.

This rearrangement joins TRBV28 to TRBJ1-2; 9 bases fit TRBD1. Unmatched junction bases numbered 6, after V lost 6 bases and J lost 4 bases. The CDR3 runs 14 residues. The germline gives CDR1 MDHEN, CDR2 SYDVKM. CDR3 nucleotides: TGTGCCAGCAGGGACAGGGGCGGGTCCTATGGCTACACCTTC. It specifies CASRDRGGSYGYTF.

The chain carries TRBV5-5 and TRBJ2-1, with TRBD1 matching 9 bases. Trimming took 3 bases from V and 3 from J; bases not matched to a gene: 4. There are 15 residues in the CDR3. From germline, CDR1 is SGHKS and CDR2 YYEKEE (reference sequence). The CDR3: CASSSRTGDYNEQFF. Here the CDR3 DNA reads TGTGCCAGCAGCTCGCGGACAGGGGACTACAATGAGCAGTTCTTC.

This clone was observed once. This chain joins TRBV18 and TRBJ2-7, with D perhaps TRBD2 (5 bases). V gave up 1 base and J gave up 6 bases, with 10 bases separating them. The length of the CDR3 is 13 residues. Germline lookup yields CDR1 KGHSH and CDR2 LQKENI. This chain's CDR3 is CASSPQSGGEQYF. The CDR3 DNA reads as TGTGCCAGCTCACCACAAAGTGGAGGCGAGCAGTACTTC.

The chain carries TRBV7-2 and TRBJ2-5, with D unclear. Trimming shortened V by 1 base and J by 4 bases, and 13 bases separated the two germline ends. CDR1 is SGHTA, CDR2 FQGNSA, per germline. This CDR3 is 15 amino acids long. CDR3 bases: TGTGCCAGCAGCTTAGGGAACAGCCAAGGAGAGACCCAGTACTTC. This encodes CASSLGNSQGETQYF.

The genes are TRBV19 and TRBJ2-2; D might be TRBD2 (5 bases). The CDR3 is made up of 14 amino acids. Germline V CDR1 and CDR2: LNHDA, SQIVND (reference sequence). V lost 3 bases and J lost 5, with 10 bases in between. In DNA form, the CDR3 reads TGTGCCAGTAGTATCGGGGAGACTACCGGGGAGCTGTTTTTT. Amino acid sequence: CASSIGETTGELFF.

The CDR3 DNA reads TGTGCCAGCAGCTACAGGGGGACAGATACGCAGTATTTT. Translated, it gives CASSYRGTDTQYF. V usage is TRBV2 and J usage is TRBJ2-3, with 8 bases fitting TRBD1. From germline, CDR1 is SNHLY and CDR2 FYNNEI. Trimming removed 6 bases from V and 3 bases from J; junction bases left unmatched: 2. The CDR3 loop spans 13 amino acids.

CDR3 coding DNA: TGTGCCAGCAGCTTAGAGAGCGGGAGGGGGGAGACCCAGTACTTC. This translates into CASSLESGRGETQYF. V usage is TRBV7-2 and J usage is TRBJ2-5; TRBD2 aligns across 10 bases. The CDR3 sequence is 15 residues long. In germline, CDR1 is SGHTA, CDR2 FQGNSA. V was pared by 1 base and J by 5 bases, with 4 bases of the junction left unmatched.

This rearrangement joins TRBV27 to TRBJ2-1; a possible D gene is TRBD2 (5 bases). V dropped 2 bases and J dropped 10 bases, with 15 bases sitting between them. CDR3 length: 14 residues. CDR1 is MNHEY and CDR2 is SMNVEV in the germline V gene (reference sequence). The chain's CDR3 is CASSLVRSGREQFF. CDR3 sequence (DNA): TGTGCCAGCAGTTTAGTGAGGTCGGGAAGGGAGCAGTTCTTC.

The chain combines TRBV10-3 with TRBJ1-5; 7 nucleotides agree with TRBD1. The trim removed 6 bases at V and 7 bases at J, leaving 9 bases unmatched. Germline CDR1 ENHRY, CDR2 SYGVKD. The CDR3 runs to 14 residues. The CDR3 sequence is CAIRADREGQPQHF. The DNA of the CDR3 is TGTGCCATCAGGGCTGACAGGGAAGGCCAGCCCCAGCATTTT.

The rearrangement links TRBV14 to TRBJ2-5, with D possibly TRBD2 on 7 matching bases. The J call may be faulty, since TRBJ2-7 better matches the DNA end. This CDR3 is 14 amino acids long. Germline CDR1 reads SGHDN; CDR2 reads FVKESK. CDR3 nucleotide sequence: TGTGCCAGCAAGGGGGGGGAAGTCTCCTACGAGCAGTACTTC. Translated: CASKGGEVSYEQYF.

This chain links TRBV5-1 with TRBJ2-1; TRBD2 is a possible D gene (6 bases). The germline gives CDR1 SGHRS, CDR2 YFSETQ. V was pared by 2 bases and J by 2 bases, with 11 bases between. This CDR3 is 15 amino acids long. The DNA for the CDR3 is TGCGCCAGCAGCTTTAGGCGGGATGCCTACAATGAGCAGTTCTTC. Residues: CASSFRRDAYNEQFF.

The chain recombines TRBV7-2 with TRBJ2-2; the D is unclear. This CDR3 comprises 15 residues. V lost 1 base to trimming and J lost 2 bases, with 8 bases between them. CDR1 SGHTA and CDR2 FQGNSA come from the germline V gene. The CDR3 DNA is TGTGCCAGCAGCTTAGGCGGAATCAACACCGGGGAGCTGTTTTTT. Amino acid sequence: CASSLGGINTGELFF. The full variable domain, with the rest looked up from reference TRBV7-2 and TRBJ2-2, is GAGVSQSPSNKVTEKGKDVELRCDPISGHTALYWYRQSLGQGLEFLIYFQGNSAPDKSGLPSDRFSAERTGGSVSTLTIQRTQQEDSAVYLCASSLGGINTGELFFGEGSRLTVL.

The chain joins TRBV27 to TRBJ1-1; no reliable D call. The CDR3 runs to 13 residues. With 7 bases removed from V and 0 bases from J, the gap between germline ends came to 9 bases. The germline gives CDR1 MNHEY, CDR2 SMNVEV (reference sequence). As DNA, the CDR3 is TGTGCCAGCACAACAAAATTGAACACTGAAGCTTTCTTT. Translating it yields CASTTKLNTEAFF.

V gene TRBV5-1 combines with J gene TRBJ2-5; D is possibly TRBD1 (6 bases). Trimming removed 4 bases from V and 2 bases from J, with 9 bases in between. Germline V CDR1 and CDR2: SGHRS, YFSETQ. The CDR3 is 13 amino acids. The CDR3: CASSPGQQETQYF. Written as DNA, the CDR3 is TGCGCCAGCAGCCCCGGACAGCAAGAGACCCAGTACTTC.

The V and J genes are TRBV7-2 and TRBJ1-2; 10 positions match TRBD1. Germline CDR1 is SGHTA and CDR2 is FQGNSA. The ends lost 1 base at V and 6 bases at J; junction bases unmatched: 5. This CDR3 contains 15 residues. CDR3 sequence: CASSLETGGGHGYTF. The CDR3 coding sequence is TGTGCCAGCAGCTTAGAGACAGGGGGCGGGCATGGCTACACCTTC.

The chain combines TRBV19 with TRBJ2-7, with D possibly TRBD2 on 6 matching bases. Trimming cost V 4 bases and J 4 bases, with 20 bases left between them. The germline CDR1 and CDR2 sequences are LNHDA and SQIVND (reference sequence). The CDR3 covers 16 residues. CDR3 region: CASSTSGLRAPYEQYF. CDR3 bases: TGTGCCAGTAGTACCTCGGGACTCCGTGCCCCGTACGAGCAGTACTTC.

The chain recombines TRBV10-3 with TRBJ2-1, with TRBD2 matching over 11 bases. Germline CDR1 is ENHRY and CDR2 is SYGVKD. J lost 2 bases, V lost 0 bases, and 0 bases had no gene match. The CDR3 contains 16 residues. This chain's CDR3 is CAISESTSGAYNEQFF. The CDR3 DNA reads TGTGCCATCAGTGAGTCGACTAGCGGGGCCTACAATGAGCAGTTCTTC.

V and J are TRBV9 and TRBJ2-7; unclear D gene. CDR1 is SGDLS, CDR2 YYNGEE, per germline. This CDR3 contains 14 residues. Trimming took 4 bases from V and 2 from J, leaving 13 bases between them. CDR3 in amino acids: CASSPHWATYEQYF. The DNA of the CDR3 is TGTGCCAGCAGCCCCCACTGGGCCACCTACGAGCAGTACTTC. Full variable domain (outside the CDR3, taken from reference TRBV9 and TRBJ2-7): DSGVTQTPKHLITATGQRVTLRCSPRSGDLSVYWYQQSLDQGLQFLIQYYNGEERAKGNILERFSAQQFPDLHSELNLSSLELGDSALYFCASSPHWATYEQYFGPGTRLTVT.